A single sample gave rise to the 23 T cell receptor beta chains below, sequenced in a study of shared clonotypes between healthy human individuals. Method: immunoSEQ multiplex PCR; TCRdb's copy keeps in-frame clones and lacks some. The repertoire holds about 2.3 million clones, with approximately 93% as singletons. The specimen sequenced was naive CD4+ T cells from PBMCs. This sample's subset: CD45RA+ positively selected. These receptor sequences come from a man between 18 and 35 years old in good health. Some clones in this sample may be carry-over from other donors' samples.

This clone appeared a few times. V usage is TRBV7-9 and J usage is TRBJ1-1; 12 bases line up with TRBD1. In germline, CDR1 is SEHNR, CDR2 FQNEAQ (reference sequence). V was pared by 3 bases and J by 4 bases, with 6 bases of the junction left unmatched. The CDR3 spans 16 residues. In nucleotides, the CDR3 is TGTGCCAGCAGCTTGGGGACAGGGGGCCGGGGCACTGAAGCTTTCTTT. It encodes CASSLGTGGRGTEAFF.

The rearrangement links TRBV28 to TRBJ2-1, with TRBD2 as a possible D gene (5 bases). Germline V lookup: CDR1 MDHEN, CDR2 SYDVKM. This CDR3 contains 15 residues. V lost 2 bases and J lost 2, with 10 bases in between. CDR3 in amino acids: CASSLKAVPYNEQFF. In DNA, the CDR3 is TGTGCCAGCAGTTTAAAAGCGGTCCCCTACAATGAGCAGTTCTTC.

Turning to this clone: This sample also contains other DNA sequences that code for the same CDR3. The J gene is TRBJ2-1, the V gene TRBV9; D unclear. The CDR3 totals 13 residues. Germline V gene lookup returns CDR1 SGDLS and CDR2 YYNGEE. Trimming stripped 0 bases from V and 7 bases from J, with 8 bases between. CDR3 nucleotides: TGTGCCAGCAGCGTAGGTTCTCGGAATGAGCAGTTCTTC. Residues: CASSVGSRNEQFF.

Notes on this clone: The identical CDR3 is also encoded by other nucleotide sequences in the sample. V and J are TRBV18 and TRBJ1-2, with 8 bases identical to TRBD1. Germline V lookup: CDR1 KGHSH, CDR2 LQKENI. The CDR3 runs to 14 residues. Unmatched junction bases numbered 3, after V lost 2 bases and J lost 4 bases. CDR3 in amino acids: CASSPLTGGYGYTF. In DNA, the CDR3 is TGTGCCAGCTCACCATTAACAGGGGGCTATGGCTACACCTTC.

The rearrangement uses TRBV28 and TRBJ2-1, with 12 bases identical to TRBD2. The CDR3 is 18 amino acids. V lost 5 bases and J lost 2; bases outside the gene matches: 10. CDR1 and CDR2 from the germline V gene are MDHEN and SYDVKM. CDR3 region: CASSTTTSGSRAYNEQFF. The CDR3 DNA reads TGTGCCAGCAGTACTACGACTAGCGGGAGTAGGGCCTACAATGAGCAGTTCTTC.

V and J are TRBV5-6 and TRBJ2-3; TRBD1 matches 9 bases. The CDR3 covers 16 residues. Germline V CDR1 and CDR2: SGHDT, YYEEEE. V trimming: 0 bases; J trimming: 6 bases; junction bases outside the gene matches: 8. The CDR3 sequence is CASSLGGQGNLDTQYF. Written as DNA, the CDR3 is TGTGCCAGCAGCTTGGGGGGACAGGGAAACTTGGATACGCAGTATTTT.

The rearrangement uses TRBV6-6 and TRBJ2-2; D uncertain. CDR3 length: 15 residues. V was cut by 2 bases and J by 2 bases, with 9 bases left in between. The V gene's germline CDR1 is MNHNY and CDR2 SVGAGI (reference sequence). Here the CDR3 reads CASSYPPSNTGELFF. CDR3 sequence (DNA): TGTGCCAGCAGTTACCCGCCCAGCAACACCGGGGAGCTGTTTTTT.

There are a few counts of this clone. This chain uses TRBV19 with TRBJ1-2; D might be TRBD1 (6 bases). V lost 3 bases and J 4 bases, leaving 12 bases between the germline ends. The germline CDR1 and CDR2 sequences are LNHDA and SQIVND (reference sequence). The CDR3 extends over 14 amino acids. CDR3 bases: TGTGCCAGTAGTATTCGTGAGGGGGTCTATGGCTACACCTTC. This translates into CASSIREGVYGYTF.

This clone was observed a handful of times. The V gene is TRBV10-3, the J gene TRBJ1-4; TRBD1 might be the D (5 bases). This CDR3 has 14 residues. V was trimmed by 10 bases and J by 3 bases, leaving 15 bases between them. Per the germline V gene, CDR1 is ENHRY and CDR2 is SYGVKD. The CDR3 spells CATRVGAANEKLFF. DNA for the CDR3: TGTGCCACCAGGGTTGGGGCGGCTAATGAAAAACTGTTTTTT.

The rearrangement links TRBV4-3 to TRBJ2-1; D may be TRBD1 or TRBD2 (5 bases each). Trimming shortened V by 1 base and J by 5 bases, and 18 bases separated the two germline ends. The CDR3 covers 17 residues. From germline, CDR1 is LGHNA and CDR2 YSLEER. In DNA, the CDR3 is TGCGCCAGCAGCCAAGTGACCGGGACCCAGATGCACAATGAGCAGTTCTTC. This translates into CASSQVTGTQMHNEQFF.

The genes are TRBV5-1 and TRBJ2-3; D call uncertain. V was shortened by 6 bases and J by 2 bases, with 16 bases between the two germline ends. This CDR3 is built from 15 residues. CDR1 is SGHRS and CDR2 is YFSETQ in the germline V gene. CDR3 residues: CASKVSVRLTDTQYF. The CDR3 DNA reads as TGCGCCAGCAAGGTTTCGGTGCGGCTCACAGATACGCAGTATTTT.

This clone was found a few times. Within the sample, other DNA sequences also encode this same CDR3. The CDR3 loop is CASSLTGQNTEAFF. The CDR3 DNA reads TGTGCCAGCAGCTTAACAGGCCAGAACACTGAAGCTTTCTTT. The gene calls are TRBV7-3 and TRBJ1-1; the D is unclear. The V and J ends lost 0 bases and 1 base respectively, with 6 bases between them. CDR1 is SGHTA, CDR2 FQGTGA, per germline. This CDR3 is 14 amino acids long.

The gene calls are TRBV6-1 and TRBJ1-2, with a possible D match to TRBD1 (5 bases). The CDR3 runs to 13 residues. Germline CDR1 MNHNS, CDR2 SASEGT. V was shortened by 8 bases and J by 8 bases, with 18 bases between the two germline ends. The CDR3 spells CASGPGEAFGYTF. CDR3 in DNA: TGTGCCAGCGGTCCGGGGGAAGCTTTCGGCTACACCTTC.

The chain joins TRBV27 to TRBJ2-7; D remains unclear. This CDR3 spans 13 amino acids. Germline-derived CDR1 and CDR2 are MNHEY and SMNVEV (reference sequence). Trimming cost V 4 bases and J 3 bases, with 10 bases left between them. The CDR3: CASSYSRNYEQYF. CDR3 bases: TGTGCCAGCAGTTACAGCAGGAACTACGAGCAGTACTTC.

The chain couples TRBV19 to TRBJ1-3, with D perhaps TRBD1 (6 bases). The CDR3 covers 16 residues. Germline lookup yields CDR1 LNHDA and CDR2 SQIVND (reference sequence). Trimming took 4 bases from V and 0 from J, leaving 13 bases between them. The CDR3 DNA reads as TGTGCCAGTAGTAGCAGGGGCCCCCGCTCTGGAAACACCATATATTTT. Amino acid sequence: CASSSRGPRSGNTIYF. Full variable domain (rest looked up from reference TRBV19 and TRBJ1-3): DGGITQSPKYLFRKEGQNVTLSCEQNLNHDAMYWYRQDPGQGLRLIYYSQIVNDFQKGDIAEGYSVSREKKESFPLTVTSAQKNPTAFYLCASSSRGPRSGNTIYFGEGSWLTVV.

About this clone itself: Other DNA variants within this sample encode the same CDR3. The rearrangement links TRBV5-1 to TRBJ2-2; D not resolved. This CDR3 is 15 amino acids long. Germline CDR1 and CDR2: SGHRS and YFSETQ. Trimming took off 0 bases at V and 5 bases at J, with 11 bases between the two ends. CDR3 nucleotides: TGCGCCAGCAGCTTGGCTGGGCTAGGGACCGGGGAGCTGTTTTTT. It encodes CASSLAGLGTGELFF.

This rearrangement joins TRBV7-8 to TRBJ2-7; D is unresolved. The CDR3 extends over 15 amino acids. Trimming shortened V by 1 base and J by 4 bases, and 14 bases separated the two germline ends. The germline gives CDR1 SGHVS, CDR2 FQNEAQ. The chain's CDR3 is CASSLVDPRAYEQYF. In DNA form, the CDR3 reads TGTGCCAGCAGCTTAGTCGACCCTAGGGCTTACGAGCAGTACTTC.

This clone was recorded once. The sample carries other DNA sequences with the same CDR3. The chain couples TRBV7-3 to TRBJ2-1; 14 nucleotides agree with TRBD2. J was trimmed by 8 bases and V by 4 bases; bases with no gene match: 4. There are 15 residues in the CDR3. Germline lookup yields CDR1 SGHTA and CDR2 FQGTGA. In DNA form, the CDR3 reads TGTGCCAGCAGCTCAGGGACTAGCGGGAGCGATGAGCAGTTCTTC. This encodes CASSSGTSGSDEQFF.

The chain has TRBV5-6 and TRBJ1-2; 8 bases match TRBD1. CDR3 size: 17 residues. The V gene end was trimmed by 4 bases and the J gene end by 3 bases; junction bases not matched to a gene: 14. The germline CDR1 and CDR2 sequences are SGHDT and YYEEEE. For the CDR3, the DNA is TGTGCCAGCAGCCCCGGGGTGCAGGGGGCGAGATACTATGGCTACACCTTC. This gives the protein CASSPGVQGARYYGYTF.

The gene calls are TRBV11-2 and TRBJ2-1; 9 bases are shared with TRBD2. The CDR3 sequence is 16 residues long. Germline-derived CDR1 and CDR2 are SGHAT and FQNNGV. V lost 2 bases to trimming and J lost 0 bases; unmatched junction nucleotides: 2. CDR3 DNA sequence: TGTGCCAGCAGCTTACTTAGCGGGAGCTCCTACAATGAGCAGTTCTTC. Protein sequence: CASSLLSGSSYNEQFF. Full variable domain (outside the CDR3, taken from reference TRBV11-2 and TRBJ2-1): EAGVAQSPRYKIIEKRQSVAFWCNPISGHATLYWYQQILGQGPKLLIQFQNNGVVDDSQLPKDRFSAERLKGVDSTLKIQPAKLEDSAVYLCASSLLSGSSYNEQFFGPGTRLTVL.

Only one count was recorded for this clone. This sequence joins TRBV14 and TRBJ1-4, with 9 bases that match TRBD1. Germline values: CDR1 SGHDN, CDR2 FVKESK. The junction had 4 bases not matched to a gene; V was cut back by 2 bases and J by 6 bases. The length of the CDR3 is 15 residues. The CDR3 here is CASSQRTGAYEKLFF. The CDR3 DNA reads TGTGCCAGCAGCCAAAGGACAGGGGCTTATGAAAAACTGTTTTTT.

This chain uses TRBV7-9 with TRBJ2-7; no clear D gene. Germline V gene lookup returns CDR1 SEHNR and CDR2 FQNEAQ (reference sequence). The CDR3 has 11 amino acids. Trimming stripped 1 base from V and 7 bases from J, with 5 bases between. The DNA for the CDR3 is TGTGCCAGCAGCTTAGATCGGGAGCAGTACTTC. Translating gives CASSLDREQYF.

The chain has TRBV6-1 and TRBJ2-2; unclear D gene. Germline CDR1 is MNHNS and CDR2 is SASEGT. V lost 7 bases and J lost 6, with 12 bases in between. The CDR3 spans 13 residues. The CDR3 here is CASTPSPPGELFF. The DNA of the CDR3 is TGTGCCAGCACCCCAAGCCCCCCCGGGGAGCTGTTTTTT.